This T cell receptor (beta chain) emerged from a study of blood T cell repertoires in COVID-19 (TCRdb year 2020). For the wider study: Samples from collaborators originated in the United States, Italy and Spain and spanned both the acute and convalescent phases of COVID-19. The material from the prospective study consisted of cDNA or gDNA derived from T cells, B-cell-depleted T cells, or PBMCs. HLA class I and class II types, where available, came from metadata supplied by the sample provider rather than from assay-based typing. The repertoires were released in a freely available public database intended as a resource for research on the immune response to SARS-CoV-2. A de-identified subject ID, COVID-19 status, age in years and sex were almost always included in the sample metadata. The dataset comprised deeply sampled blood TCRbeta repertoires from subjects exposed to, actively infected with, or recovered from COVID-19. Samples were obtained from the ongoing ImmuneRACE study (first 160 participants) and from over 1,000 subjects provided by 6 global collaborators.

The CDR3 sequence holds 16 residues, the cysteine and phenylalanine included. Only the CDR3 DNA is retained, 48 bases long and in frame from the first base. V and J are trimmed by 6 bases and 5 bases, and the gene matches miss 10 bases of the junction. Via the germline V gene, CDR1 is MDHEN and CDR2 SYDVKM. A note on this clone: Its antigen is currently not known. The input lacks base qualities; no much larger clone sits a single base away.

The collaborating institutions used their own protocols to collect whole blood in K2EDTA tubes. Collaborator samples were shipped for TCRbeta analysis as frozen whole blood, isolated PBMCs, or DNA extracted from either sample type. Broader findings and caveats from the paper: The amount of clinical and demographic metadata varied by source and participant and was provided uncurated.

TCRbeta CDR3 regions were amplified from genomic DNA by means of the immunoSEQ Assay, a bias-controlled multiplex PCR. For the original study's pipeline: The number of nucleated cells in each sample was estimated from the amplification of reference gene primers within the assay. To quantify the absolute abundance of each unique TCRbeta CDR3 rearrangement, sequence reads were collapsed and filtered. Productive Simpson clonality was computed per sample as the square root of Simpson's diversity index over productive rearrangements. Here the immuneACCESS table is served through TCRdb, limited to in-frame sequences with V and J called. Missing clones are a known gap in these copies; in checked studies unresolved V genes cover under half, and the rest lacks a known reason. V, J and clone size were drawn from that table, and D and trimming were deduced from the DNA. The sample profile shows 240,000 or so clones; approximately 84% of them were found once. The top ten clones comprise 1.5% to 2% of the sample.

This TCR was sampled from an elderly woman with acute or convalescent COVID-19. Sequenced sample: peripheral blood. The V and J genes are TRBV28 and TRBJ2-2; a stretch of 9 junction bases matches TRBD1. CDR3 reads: CASRGGGQGETGELFF. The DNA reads TGTGCCAGCAGGGGAGGGGGACAGGGCGAGACCGGGGAGCTGTTTTTT.